The entry that follows covers one TCR beta chain sequence. TCRdb's table, derived via immunoSEQ multiplex PCR, lists solely in-frame clones and lacks some. The data hold 90,000 to 150,000 clones, with about 88% observed a single time. This sample was taken from a study of T cell responses to AZD1222 COVID-19 vaccine. The CDR3 contains 14 residues. V was trimmed by 5 bases and J by 0 bases, leaving 10 bases between them. Germline CDR1 reads SGHAT; CDR2 reads FQNNGV. The sequences come from peripheral blood, collected 28 days after the second AZD1222 dose. The clonotype originates from an adult who received the AZD1222 COVID-19 vaccine. The J gene is TRBJ1-1, the V gene TRBV11-2, with unresolved D. The CDR3: CASSRGPMNTEAFF. Written as DNA, the CDR3 is TGTGCCAGCAGCCGCGGGCCCATGAACACTGAAGCTTTCTTT.